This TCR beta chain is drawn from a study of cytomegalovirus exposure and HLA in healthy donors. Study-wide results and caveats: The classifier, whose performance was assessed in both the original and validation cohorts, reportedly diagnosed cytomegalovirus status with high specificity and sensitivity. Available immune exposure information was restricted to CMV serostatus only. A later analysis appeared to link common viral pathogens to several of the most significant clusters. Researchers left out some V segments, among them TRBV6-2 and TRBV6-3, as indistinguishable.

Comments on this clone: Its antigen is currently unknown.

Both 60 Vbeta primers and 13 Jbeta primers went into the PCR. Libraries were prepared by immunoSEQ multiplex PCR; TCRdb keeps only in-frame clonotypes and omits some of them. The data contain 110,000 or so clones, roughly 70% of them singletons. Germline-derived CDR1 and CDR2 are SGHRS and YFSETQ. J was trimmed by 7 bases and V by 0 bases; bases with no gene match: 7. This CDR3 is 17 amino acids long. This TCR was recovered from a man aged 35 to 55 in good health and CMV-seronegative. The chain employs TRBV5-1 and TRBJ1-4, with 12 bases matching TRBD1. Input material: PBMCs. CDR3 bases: TGCGCCAGCAGCTTGGCGGGACAGGGGGCCGGGGGTGAAAAACTGTTTTTT. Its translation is CASSLAGQGAGGEKLFF.